The 25 T cell receptor beta chains below all came from one sample that was sequenced in a study of OX40 agonist ivuxolimab in advanced cancers. Sequenced by immunoSEQ multiplex PCR; TCRdb stores in-frame clones only, minus some. The table lists about 79,000 clones, 92% of them singletons. The input for sequencing was CD4+ or CD8+ T cells sorted from blood, taken in a trial of the OX40 agonist ivuxolimab. The receptors originated from an adult with an advanced solid tumor such as melanoma, head and neck, liver or kidney cancer.

The J gene is TRBJ1-2, the V gene TRBV27, with 9 bases that match TRBD1. The V gene's germline CDR1 is MNHEY and CDR2 SMNVEV (reference sequence). This CDR3 has 15 residues. Germline trimming cut 5 bases from V and 6 bases from J; bases unmatched to any gene: 10. The CDR3 is CASSANRGRDNGYTF. DNA of the CDR3: TGTGCCAGCAGTGCCAACAGGGGGCGCGATAATGGCTACACCTTC.

The chain links TRBV18 to TRBJ2-2; D gene ambiguous. CDR1 KGHSH and CDR2 LQKENI come from the germline V gene. This CDR3 contains 13 residues. The V end lost 3 bases, the J end lost 1 base, and 3 bases lay between the germline ends. CDR3 sequence: CASSPLNTGELFF. The CDR3 DNA reads TGTGCCAGCTCACCCCTGAACACCGGGGAGCTGTTTTTT.

This rearrangement joins TRBV10-3 to TRBJ1-5; the match to TRBD1 covers 9 bases. Germline loops: CDR1 ENHRY, CDR2 SYGVKD. Unmatched junction bases numbered 11, after V lost 10 bases and J lost 7 bases. The CDR3 is 14 amino acids. The CDR3 DNA follows: TGTGCCACCGCGGGACAGGGCCGGGGACAGCCCCAGCATTTT. Translation: CATAGQGRGQPQHF.

This chain joins TRBV6-1 and TRBJ2-5, with D possibly matching TRBD2 (5 bases). The end of the DNA fits TRBJ2-7 better, so the J call may be wrong. Germline V gives CDR1 MNHNS, CDR2 SASEGT. The CDR3 spans 12 residues. The CDR3 coding sequence is TGTGCCAGCAGTGAACCGGGGTACGAGCAGTACTTC. Translated: CASSEPGYEQYF.

The rearrangement links TRBV27 to TRBJ2-3; D may correspond to TRBD1 or TRBD2 (5 bases each). The germline V gene has CDR1 MNHEY and CDR2 SMNVEV (reference sequence). The CDR3 length is 15 residues. V lost 5 bases to trimming and J lost 5 bases, with 17 bases between them. The CDR3 spells CASSPRRGVGDTQYF. CDR3 DNA: TGTGCCAGCAGTCCCCGGCGAGGGGTGGGAGATACGCAGTATTTT.

J is TRBJ2-4 and V is TRBV19; maybe TRBD1 (6 bases). Germline lookup yields CDR1 LNHDA and CDR2 SQIVND (reference sequence). The CDR3 sequence is 18 residues long. Trimming removed 4 bases from V and 7 bases from J, with 26 bases in between. The CDR3 reads CASSKSTGTATPSNIQYF. In nucleotides, the CDR3 is TGTGCCAGTAGTAAATCGACAGGCACTGCTACCCCCAGTAACATTCAGTACTTC. Based on the CDR3 plus reference TRBV19 and TRBJ2-4, the full variable domain is DGGITQSPKYLFRKEGQNVTLSCEQNLNHDAMYWYRQDPGQGLRLIYYSQIVNDFQKGDIAEGYSVSREKKESFPLTVTSAQKNPTAFYLCASSKSTGTATPSNIQYFGAGTRLSVL.

As for this clone: At the DNA level, this CDR3 is encoded by other sequences in the same sample as well. The chain combines TRBV6-5 with TRBJ2-3; D unresolved. V lost 2 bases, J lost 2 bases, and 8 bases lay in between. This CDR3 comprises 14 residues. Looked up from germline, CDR1 is MNHEY and CDR2 is SVGAGI. The CDR3 here is CASSYGVSTDTQYF. The DNA of the CDR3 is TGTGCCAGCAGTTACGGGGTCTCCACAGATACGCAGTATTTT.

The chain recombines TRBV7-2 with TRBJ2-7; 9 bases are a match to TRBD2. Germline CDR1 and CDR2: SGHTA and FQGNSA. V shed 6 bases and J 2 bases; nucleotides not matched to a gene: 5. The CDR3 runs 14 residues. CDR3 DNA: TGTGCCAGCAGTCGTAGCGGGAGAGCCTACGAGCAGTACTTC. Translated, it gives CASSRSGRAYEQYF.

V gene TRBV5-8 combines with J gene TRBJ1-1; perhaps TRBD1 as D (5 bases). The germline V and J ends were trimmed by 4 bases and 0 bases, with 13 bases remaining between them. Germline CDR1 and CDR2: SGHTS and YDEGEE. This CDR3 comprises 15 residues. CDR3 sequence (DNA): TGTGCCAGCAGCCACGATGGGGGATTGAACACTGAAGCTTTCTTT. This codes for CASSHDGGLNTEAFF.

DNA of the CDR3: TGTGCCAGCAGCCATAGACGGGGGGGACAGGGATGGAATTCACCCCTCCACTTT. Its protein is CASSHRRGGQGWNSPLHF. This chain connects TRBV11-2 to TRBJ1-6, with TRBD1 identical over 9 bases. Losses at the gene ends were 5 bases for V and 7 bases for J; bases not matched to a gene: 15. The V gene's germline CDR1 is SGHAT and CDR2 FQNNGV. The CDR3 sequence is 18 residues long.

The chain is built from TRBV10-3 and TRBJ2-1; TRBD2 matches at 11 bases. Germline values: CDR1 ENHRY, CDR2 SYGVKD. CDR3 length equals 16 residues. V lost 4 bases, J lost 7 bases, and 9 bases stayed unmatched. Here the CDR3 reads CAISAVAGGPGNEQFF. CDR3 DNA sequence: TGTGCCATCAGTGCAGTAGCGGGAGGGCCGGGGAATGAGCAGTTCTTC.

J is TRBJ1-4 and V is TRBV6-5; D is ambiguous. CDR1 and CDR2 (germline): MNHEY, SVGAGI. There are 16 residues in the CDR3. V gave up 4 bases and J gave up 8 bases, with 20 bases separating them. The DNA of the CDR3 is TGTGCCAGCAGTTCCGACATCTCCGTTGGACGGGAAAAACTGTTTTTT. Amino acid sequence: CASSSDISVGREKLFF.

This clone appeared a single time. The chain has TRBV19 and TRBJ1-2; 7 nucleotides align to TRBD1. J gave up 2 bases and V 4 bases, and 4 bases lay outside the gene matches. This CDR3 has 14 amino acids. Per germline, CDR1 LNHDA and CDR2 SQIVND (reference sequence). In DNA, the CDR3 is TGTGCCAGTAGTACACGACAGGGAAACTATGGCTACACCTTC. Translated: CASSTRQGNYGYTF.

The chain has TRBV4-3 and TRBJ1-2, with a possible D match to TRBD1 (5 bases). The ends were cut back, 4 bases at V and 4 bases at J, with 19 bases in the middle. The CDR3 has 16 residues. Germline V gene sequence: CDR1 LGHNA, CDR2 YSLEER. Here the CDR3 reads CASSREPGRESYGYTF. CDR3 in DNA: TGCGCCAGCAGCCGAGAGCCGGGACGGGAGAGCTATGGCTACACCTTC.

The chain joins TRBV7-8 to TRBJ1-2; D unresolved. Germline values: CDR1 SGHVS, CDR2 FQNEAQ. The V end lost 2 bases, the J end lost 8 bases, and 18 bases lay between the germline ends. CDR3 size: 15 residues. The CDR3 region has the DNA TGTGCCAGCAGCTTAAGCGTAGGTTCCTACGGAGGCTACACCTTC. This encodes CASSLSVGSYGGYTF.

The chain recombines TRBV2 with TRBJ2-2; 8 positions match TRBD2. The trim removed 3 bases at V and 3 bases at J, leaving 3 bases unmatched. Germline CDR1 SNHLY, CDR2 FYNNEI. The CDR3 totals 15 residues. CDR3 in amino acids: CASSDSGEDTGELFF. The CDR3 nucleotides are TGTGCCAGCAGTGATAGCGGGGAGGACACCGGGGAGCTGTTTTTT.

This sequence joins TRBV27 and TRBJ2-7; the D gene is possibly TRBD2 (5 bases). This CDR3 contains 15 residues. The V gene lost 6 bases and the J gene lost 4 bases, with 19 bases spanning the gap. Germline V gene lookup returns CDR1 MNHEY and CDR2 SMNVEV (reference sequence). CDR3 region: CASSPFRGGPYEQYF. The CDR3 DNA reads TGTGCCAGCAGCCCCTTTCGCGGCGGGCCATACGAGCAGTACTTC.

This clone has only one observation. The CDR3 bases are TGTGCCAGCAGCTTGGGGGGGCTAATTTACGAGCAGTACTTC. This encodes CASSLGGLIYEQYF. The V and J genes are TRBV11-3 and TRBJ2-7; D may be TRBD2 (7 bases). CDR1 and CDR2 from the germline V gene are SGHNT and YENEEA. The CDR3 runs to 14 residues. With 3 bases removed from V and 4 bases from J, the gap between germline ends came to 13 bases.

The chain carries TRBV19 and TRBJ1-5, with 7 bases lining up with TRBD1. The CDR3 contains 15 residues. V lost 5 bases to trimming and J lost 7 bases; unmatched junction nucleotides: 11. Per germline, CDR1 LNHDA and CDR2 SQIVND (reference sequence). The CDR3 sequence is CASSWENRGWQPQHF. The DNA of the CDR3 is TGTGCCAGTAGTTGGGAGAACAGGGGCTGGCAGCCCCAGCATTTT.

This clone has more than one count but fewer than ten. V and J are TRBV9 and TRBJ1-6; D not resolved. V gave up 4 bases and J gave up 7 bases, with 15 bases separating them. CDR3 length equals 15 residues. Germline CDR1 and CDR2: SGDLS and YYNGEE. The CDR3 protein is CASSQNVGGNSPLHF. DNA of the CDR3: TGTGCCAGCAGCCAAAACGTGGGAGGAAATTCACCCCTCCACTTT.

The gene calls are TRBV13 and TRBJ2-2; 8 nucleotides match TRBD1. With V trimmed by 7 bases and J by 1 base, 8 bases remained unmatched. CDR3 length: 16 amino acids. Germline V gene lookup returns CDR1 PRHDT and CDR2 FYEKMQ (reference sequence). CDR3 sequence: CASTIQDRVNTGELFF. In nucleotides, the CDR3 is TGTGCCAGCACCATACAGGACAGGGTGAACACCGGGGAGCTGTTTTTT.

The chain couples TRBV28 to TRBJ2-1; D is undetermined. The V end lost 5 bases, the J end lost 0 bases, and 8 bases lay between the germline ends. The germline V gene has CDR1 MDHEN and CDR2 SYDVKM. This CDR3 contains 14 residues. The CDR3 DNA is TGTGCCAGCAGTCCTGGCAGCTCCTACAATGAGCAGTTCTTC. It is translated as CASSPGSSYNEQFF.

The rearrangement links TRBV7-2 to TRBJ2-1; 12 bases align to TRBD1. The CDR3 covers 18 residues. Trimming took 5 bases from V and 2 from J; bases not matched to a gene: 10. CDR1 and CDR2 (germline): SGHTA, FQGNSA. The CDR3 coding sequence is TGTGCCAGCAGCCGAACAGACCGGGACAGGGGGCCCTACAATGAGCAGTTCTTC. Amino acid sequence: CASSRTDRDRGPYNEQFF.

The V and J genes are TRBV7-8 and TRBJ2-7; the D is unclear. The CDR3 is 12 amino acids. V gave up 3 bases and J gave up 6 bases, with 9 bases separating them. Germline V lookup: CDR1 SGHVS, CDR2 FQNEAQ. CDR3 protein: CASSFRLREQYF. The CDR3 nucleotides are TGTGCCAGCAGCTTTCGTTTACGCGAGCAGTACTTC.

The V gene is TRBV6-1, the J gene TRBJ2-7; 11 bases are shared with TRBD1. Trimming at V came to 8 bases and at J to 4 bases, leaving 4 bases not matched to a gene. The CDR3 is made up of 13 amino acids. Germline CDR1 MNHNS, CDR2 SASEGT. The CDR3 protein is CASRDRGRYEQYF. As DNA, the CDR3 is TGTGCCAGCCGGGACAGGGGGAGGTACGAGCAGTACTTC.